The rows below give T cell receptor beta chains drawn from one sample of a study of response to subunit inactivated influenza vaccine. TCRdb analysed the RT-PCR reads with MiXCR anew, one entry per CDR3 protein. The repertoire holds approximately 500,000 distinct CDR3 sequences, with 13% as singletons. The sequenced sample was PBMCs from blood, obtained around seven weeks after vaccination. The receptor set was obtained from a middle-aged man who received an inactivated influenza vaccine. The CDR3 runs from the conserved cysteine through the conserved F or W. A D gene is named only where the DNA matches it firmly. Not every row has a clone size; where given, it reads once, few, many or a size class.

many	.	TRBV4-3	TRBJ2-3	CASSQILSSTDTQYF	TGCGCCAGCAGCCAAATACTCTCTAGCACAGATACGCAGTATTTT
few	TRBD2	TRBV27	TRBJ2-5	CASSYHGLADKTQYF	TGTGCCAGCAGTTACCACGGACTAGCGGATAAGACCCAGTACTTC
.	.	TRBV9	TRBJ2-1	CASSVASGNNEQFF	TGTGCCAGCAGCGTAGCCAGCGGAAACAATGAGCAGTTCTTC
.	.	TRBV5-1	TRBJ2-3	CASSFGGGGQADTQYF	TGCGCCAGCAGCTTTGGCGGCGGGGGCCAAGCGGATACGCAGTATTTT
.	TRBD1	TRBV28	TRBJ2-7	CASSSPGQVPYEQYF	TGTGCCAGCAGTTCCCCGGGACAGGTCCCCTACGAGCAGTACTTC
.	TRBD1	TRBV6-2/TRBV6-3	TRBJ2-7	CASSYQGDVGEQYF	TGTGCCAGCAGTTACCAGGGGGACGTTGGCGAGCAGTACTTC
.	TRBD1	TRBV7-2	TRBJ2-1	CASRPWEGQGNEQFF	TGTGCCAGCAGACCTTGGGAGGGACAGGGCAATGAGCAGTTCTTC
few	TRBD2	TRBV20-1	TRBJ2-1	CSAEVAGGALKQFF	TGCAGTGCTGAAGTAGCGGGAGGGGCCTTGAAGCAGTTCTTC
few	.	TRBV4-3	TRBJ2-1	CASSQESTVHNEQFF	TGCGCCAGCAGCCAAGAATCGACAGTCCACAATGAGCAGTTCTTC
.	.	TRBV6-2/TRBV6-3	TRBJ2-1	CATARGPYNEQFF	TGTGCTACCGCTAGGGGACCATACAATGAGCAGTTCTTC
.	TRBD2	TRBV20-1	TRBJ2-3	CSARTSAPPDTQYF	TGCAGTGCTCGGACTAGCGCGCCCCCAGATACGCAGTATTTT
many	.	TRBV20-1	TRBJ1-4	CSATGTTTNEKLFF	TGCAGTGCCACCGGGACAACCACTAATGAAAAACTGTTTTTT
few	TRBD2	TRBV28	TRBJ2-2	CASSSGLAGRTGELFF	TGTGCCAGCAGTTCGGGACTAGCGGGAAGGACCGGGGAGCTGTTTTTT
.	.	TRBV29-1	TRBJ2-7	CSVRTGGQGEQYF	TGCAGCGTTCGGACAGGAGGGCAGGGGGAGCAGTACTTC
.	.	TRBV11-1	TRBJ2-1	CASSLGGTVQFF	TGTGCCAGCAGCTTAGGGGGGACTGTGCAGTTCTTC
.	TRBD2	TRBV7-2	TRBJ2-4	CASSTSPGLAVNIQYF	TGTGCCAGCAGCACCAGCCCGGGACTAGCGGTAAACATTCAGTACTTC
few	.	TRBV7-2	TRBJ2-3	CASSLVGRATDTQYF	TGTGCCAGCAGCTTAGTAGGCAGGGCCACAGATACGCAGTATTTT
.	.	TRBV29-1	TRBJ2-7	CSTLGGLTYEQYF	TGCAGCACACTCGGAGGGTTAACCTACGAGCAGTACTTC
.	.	TRBV7-9	TRBJ2-2	CASSFSRGTGELFF	TGTGCCAGCAGCTTCTCCAGGGGAACCGGGGAGCTGTTTTTT
many	TRBD2	TRBV4-3	TRBJ2-7	CASSQDWLAETYEQYF	TGCGCCAGCAGCCAAGATTGGCTAGCGGAAACCTACGAGCAGTACTTC
few	TRBD2	TRBV7-9	TRBJ2-1	CASSPRFERGAYNEQFF	TGTGCCAGCAGCCCGAGGTTCGAGCGGGGAGCCTACAATGAGCAGTTCTTC
.	.	TRBV18	TRBJ2-2	CASSRQQGRNTGELFF	TGTGCCAGCTCACGACAGCAGGGGCGCAACACCGGGGAGCTGTTTTTT